This T cell receptor beta chain was obtained from a study of shared clonotypes between healthy human individuals (dated by TCRdb to the early 2020s). About the investigation overall: A few men and two women, aged 18 to 49 years, made up the cohort. For each donor, CD4 naive and CD4 memory were each run on three plates, CD8 naive on two plates, and CD8 memory on one plate. Blood TCR repertoires of a handful of healthy adults were deeply sequenced to estimate repertoire size and the extent of clonotype sharing between individuals. Libraries were prepared and TCR repertoires were sequenced by different laboratories using diverse techniques, in order to increase sequencing depth and limit assay-specific biases. Leukapheresis yielded between about 0.85 and 10 billion PBMCs per donor.

A note on this clone: The specificity of this receptor is unknown. Per-base quality was not reported, and no clone a single base away is much larger than it.

The donors were healthy, HIV-negative adults who had no recently reported acute infections or vaccinations. Every donor was a Caucasian adult residing in Nashville, Tennessee, USA. Magnetic negative selection was used to enrich CD4+ T cells, after which naive cells were positively selected on CD45RA and the negative fraction became the memory subset. Blood was collected by leukapheresis, and PBMCs were isolated by Ficoll-Histopaque density gradient centrifugation and then cryopreserved in liquid nitrogen vapor phase. Purity and quantity of every magnetically sorted T cell population were checked by analytical flow cytometry. From each sorted fraction, genomic DNA was isolated and quantified by UV absorbance on a Nanodrop 2000c. TCR CDR3 regions were amplified from genomic DNA by multiplex PCR using the deep immunoSEQ assay. Extracted genomic DNA from each cell subset was distributed evenly across all wells of several immunoSEQ 96-well plates, and each plate was treated as a replicate. For sorted subsets, around 200 ng genomic DNA, equal to 30,000 or so T cell genomes, was loaded into each replicate PCR. Purified libraries were quantified with a Qubit 3.0 fluorometer, sized on a Bioanalyzer 2100, and re-quantified with the KAPA Library Quantification kit. Every immunoSEQ 96-well plate was sequenced on a separate single-read 150-cycle Illumina NextSeq 550 flow cell. Per the original workflow: Because the immunoSEQ output included only junctional sequences and no quality scores, the filtering could not be the same as the filtering used for full-length reads. To assign V/J genes and CDR3, sequences were annotated using PyIR, a Python wrapper for IgBLAST v1.9, with IMGT germline references. Reads with weak V/J assignments (E-value above 1e-6), missing CDR3, stop codons, out-of-frame junctions, or ambiguous translated residues were removed. A V3J clonotype was defined by an identical inferred V gene, J gene, and CDR3 amino acid sequence. Percentage overlap between repertoires was calculated by dividing the number of shared unique clonotypes by the size of the smaller repertoire. Repertoire richness was assessed with RTK rarefaction, the Chao1 estimator, and Recon v2.1 estimates of unobserved clonotypes. For all TCRbeta clonotypes obtained by the gDNA method from a few donors, generation probabilities were computed with OLGA. TCRdb retrieved this table from immuneACCESS and kept in-frame rearrangements only. Not all clones are present; in checked studies, unresolved V genes account for under half, and no reason is known for the remainder. D and trimming were read from the DNA, whereas the V and J calls and clone size are those reported in that table. In this sample the table shows 1.6 million or so clones, approximately 98.5% of which occur a single time. Of the sample, about 0.34% falls within the top ten clones.

Study-level results and caveats: Pairwise subsampling led to the expectation that sequencing depth would affect the degree of clonotype sharing among donors. The genetic and exposure-history diversity represented was limited by the small number of donors. Only blood was sampled, and tissue TCR repertoires likely differ from those in blood. Estimated clonotype richness was generally larger for naive than for memory subsets. Across a handful of donors, approximately 4.6% of naive CD4, 3% to 3.5% of naive CD8, 2% to 2.5% of memory CD4, and approximately 0.4% of memory CD8 clonotypes were shared. Rarefaction of sorted-subset datasets indicated incomplete sequencing despite the large sequencing depth. Compared with non-shared clonotypes, the clonotypes found in all four sorted-subset donors had higher generation probabilities.

The TCR was taken from a man aged 30-40 years in good health. Sequencing was carried out using naive CD4+ T cells sorted from blood. What the cell subset or site label conveys for this sample: CD45RA+ positively selected.

CDR3 protein: CASSQDPPGRGVGTEAFF. In nucleotides, the sequence is TGCGCCAGCAGCCAAGATCCCCCAGGGCGAGGTGTAGGCACTGAAGCTTTCTTT. The chain is made from TRBV4-1 and TRBJ1-1; D gene: possibly TRBD1, on 5 matching bases. The CDR3 runs 18 amino acids, cysteine and phenylalanine included. Of the read, only the CDR3 DNA is kept; its 54 bases are in frame from base 1. The germline V gene gives CDR1 as MGHRA and CDR2 as YSYEKL. The V and J ends are trimmed by 0 bases and 4 bases, leaving 21 bases between them.